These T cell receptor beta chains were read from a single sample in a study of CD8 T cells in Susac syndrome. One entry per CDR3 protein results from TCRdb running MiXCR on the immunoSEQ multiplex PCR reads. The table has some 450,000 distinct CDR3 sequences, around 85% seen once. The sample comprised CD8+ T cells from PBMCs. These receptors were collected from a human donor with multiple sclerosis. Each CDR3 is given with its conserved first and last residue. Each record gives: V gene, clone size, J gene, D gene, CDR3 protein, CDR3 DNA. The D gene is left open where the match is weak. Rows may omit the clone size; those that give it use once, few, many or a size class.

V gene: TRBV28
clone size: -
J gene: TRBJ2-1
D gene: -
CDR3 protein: CASNGGWASFEQFF
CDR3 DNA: TGTGCCAGCAATGGCGGGTGGGCTAGTTTTGAGCAGTTCTTC

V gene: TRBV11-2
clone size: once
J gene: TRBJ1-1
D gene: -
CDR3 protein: CASSLEAPKAFF
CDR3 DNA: TGTGCCAGCAGCTTAGAGGCCCCTAAAGCTTTCTTT

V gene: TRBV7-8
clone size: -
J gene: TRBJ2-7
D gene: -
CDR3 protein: CASSLDDGGIHEQYF
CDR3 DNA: TGTGCCAGCAGCTTAGACGATGGGGGAATCCACGAGCAGTACTTC

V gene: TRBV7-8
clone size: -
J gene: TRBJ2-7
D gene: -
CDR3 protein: CASSSPIIGYEQYF
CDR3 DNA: TGTGCCAGCAGCTCCCCCATAATAGGCTACGAGCAGTACTTC

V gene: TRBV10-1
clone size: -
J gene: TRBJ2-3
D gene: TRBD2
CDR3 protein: CASSDGRLAGKDTQYF
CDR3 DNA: TGCGCCAGCAGTGACGGGAGACTAGCGGGAAAAGATACGCAGTATTTT

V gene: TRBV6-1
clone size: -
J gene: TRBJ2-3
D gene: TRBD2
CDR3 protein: CASSLGLAGSSDTQYF
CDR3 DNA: TGTGCCAGCAGCCTCGGACTAGCGGGGAGCTCAGATACGCAGTATTTT

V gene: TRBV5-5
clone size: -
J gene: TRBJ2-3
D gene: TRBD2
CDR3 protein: CASSLAAGEDDFADTQYF
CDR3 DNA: TGTGCCAGCAGCTTGGCCGCGGGGGAGGACGACTTCGCAGATACGCAGTATTTT

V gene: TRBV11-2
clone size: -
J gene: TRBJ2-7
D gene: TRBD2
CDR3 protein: CASSLVLLAGSYEQYF
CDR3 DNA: TGTGCCAGCAGCTTAGTCTTACTAGCGGGCTCCTACGAGCAGTACTTC

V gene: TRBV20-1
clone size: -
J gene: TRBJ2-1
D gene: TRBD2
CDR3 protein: CSARDPTSGRYNEQFF
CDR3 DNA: TGCAGTGCTAGAGATCCGACTAGCGGAAGGTACAATGAGCAGTTCTTC

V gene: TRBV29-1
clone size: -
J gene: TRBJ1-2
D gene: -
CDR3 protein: CSVERDTDYGYTF
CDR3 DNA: TGCAGCGTTGAAAGGGACACCGACTATGGCTACACCTTC

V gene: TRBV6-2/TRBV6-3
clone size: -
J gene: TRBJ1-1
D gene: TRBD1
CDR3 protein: CASSYGIDLTEVRDSMNTEAFF
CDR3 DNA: TGTGCCAGCAGTTACGGGATAGACCTTACCGAGGTCCGGGACAGTATGAACACTGAAGCCTTCTTT

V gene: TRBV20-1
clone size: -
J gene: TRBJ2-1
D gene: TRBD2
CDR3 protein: CSARALLLAGDQEFF
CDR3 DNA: TGCAGTGCTAGGGCTTTGTTACTAGCGGGAGATCAAGAGTTCTTC

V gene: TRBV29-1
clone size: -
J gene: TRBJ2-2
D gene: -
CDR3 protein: CSVLLENTGELFF
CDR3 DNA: TGCAGCGTTTTGCTAGAAAACACCGGGGAGCTGTTTTTT

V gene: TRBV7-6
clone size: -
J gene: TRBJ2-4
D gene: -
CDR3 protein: CASTPPGLAKNIQYF
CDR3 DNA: TGTGCCAGCACCCCTCCGGGTCTAGCCAAAAACATTCAGTACTTC

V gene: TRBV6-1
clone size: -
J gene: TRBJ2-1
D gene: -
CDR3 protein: CASSHRVYNEQFF
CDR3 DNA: TGTGCCAGCAGCCACAGGGTCTACAATGAGCAGTTCTTC

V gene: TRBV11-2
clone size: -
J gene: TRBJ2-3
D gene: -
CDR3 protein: CASSFRGESTDTQYF
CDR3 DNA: TGTGCCAGCAGCTTCCGCGGGGAAAGCACAGATACGCAGTATTTT

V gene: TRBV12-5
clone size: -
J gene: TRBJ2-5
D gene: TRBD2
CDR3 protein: CASGFGAGEHQETQYF
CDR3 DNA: TGTGCTAGTGGTTTCGGGGCGGGAGAGCACCAAGAGACCCAGTACTTC

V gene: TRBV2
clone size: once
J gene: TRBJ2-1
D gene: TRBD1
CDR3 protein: CASSVLTGEGYEQFF
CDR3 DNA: TGTGCCAGCAGCGTACTCACAGGGGAAGGGTATGAGCAGTTCTTC

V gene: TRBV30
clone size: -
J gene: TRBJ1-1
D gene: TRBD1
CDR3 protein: CAWSITGDMTEAFF
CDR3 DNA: TGTGCCTGGAGTATCACAGGGGATATGACTGAAGCTTTCTTT

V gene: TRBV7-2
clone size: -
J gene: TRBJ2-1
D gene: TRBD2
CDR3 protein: CASSLGSGSVSYNEQFF
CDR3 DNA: TGTGCCAGCAGCTTAGGGAGCGGGAGCGTCTCCTACAATGAGCAGTTCTTC

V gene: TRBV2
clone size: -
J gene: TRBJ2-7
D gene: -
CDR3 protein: CASVGQIYYEQYF
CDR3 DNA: TGTGCCAGCGTAGGGCAAATTTACTACGAGCAGTACTTC

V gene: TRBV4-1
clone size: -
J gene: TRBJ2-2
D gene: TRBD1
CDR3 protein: CASRPLQGSGELFF
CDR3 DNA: TGCGCCAGCAGACCGCTACAGGGGTCCGGGGAGCTGTTTTTT

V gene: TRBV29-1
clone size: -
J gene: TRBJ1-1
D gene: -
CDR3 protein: CSVPSGAGNEAFF
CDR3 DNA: TGCAGCGTGCCCTCCGGGGCAGGGAACGAAGCTTTCTTT

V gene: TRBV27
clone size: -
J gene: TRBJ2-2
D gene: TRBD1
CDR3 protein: CASSLSGTGNGELFF
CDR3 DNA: TGTGCCAGCAGTTTATCGGGGACAGGGAATGGGGAGCTGTTTTTT

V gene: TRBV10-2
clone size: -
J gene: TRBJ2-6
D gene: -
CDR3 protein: CATFMAPSGTPNSGANVLTF
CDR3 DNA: TGCGCCACCTTCATGGCTCCTTCCGGGACACCGAACTCTGGGGCCAACGTCCTGACTTTC

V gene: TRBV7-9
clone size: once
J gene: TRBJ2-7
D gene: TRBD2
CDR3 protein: CASSLPPGGTNSYEQYF
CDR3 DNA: TGTGCCAGCAGCTTACCCCCGGGGGGGACTAACTCCTACGAGCAGTACTTC

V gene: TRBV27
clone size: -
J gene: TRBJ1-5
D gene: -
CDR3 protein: CASSLSTASNQPQHF
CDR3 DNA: TGTGCCAGCAGTTTATCTACAGCCAGCAATCAGCCCCAGCATTTT

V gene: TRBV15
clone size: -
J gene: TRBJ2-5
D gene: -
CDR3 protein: CATSRDTALPGLETQYF
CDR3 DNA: TGTGCCACCAGCAGAGATACCGCCCTCCCTGGTTTAGAGACCCAGTACTTC

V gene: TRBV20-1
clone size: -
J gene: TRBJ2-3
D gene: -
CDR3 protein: CSARDRQRPQYF
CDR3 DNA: TGCAGTGCTAGAGATAGGCAGCGCCCGCAGTATTTT

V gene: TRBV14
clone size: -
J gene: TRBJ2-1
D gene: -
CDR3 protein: CASSQVRDSINNEQFF
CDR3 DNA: TGTGCCAGCAGCCAAGTAAGGGACTCCATAAACAATGAGCAGTTCTTC

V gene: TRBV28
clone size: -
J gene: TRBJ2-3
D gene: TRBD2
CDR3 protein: CASRHTTAGSTDTQYF
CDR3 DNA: TGTGCCAGCAGACATACTACAGCGGGGAGCACAGATACGCAGTATTTT

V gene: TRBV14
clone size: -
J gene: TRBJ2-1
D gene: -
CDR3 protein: CASSKTGHPLNEQFF
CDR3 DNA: TGTGCCAGCAGCAAAACAGGGCATCCCTTGAATGAGCAGTTCTTC

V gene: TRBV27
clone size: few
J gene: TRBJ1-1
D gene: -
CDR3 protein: CASSLDRSTEAFF
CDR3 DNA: TGTGCCAGCAGTTTAGACCGGAGCACTGAAGCTTTCTTT

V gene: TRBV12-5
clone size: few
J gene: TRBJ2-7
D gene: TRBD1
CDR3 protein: CASGLDPGTGREQYF
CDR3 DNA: TGTGCTAGTGGTTTGGACCCCGGGACAGGGAGGGAGCAGTACTTC

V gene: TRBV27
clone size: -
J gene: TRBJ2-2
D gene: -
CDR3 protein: CASSQQRTVDTGELFF
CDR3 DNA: TGTGCCAGCAGCCAACAGCGGACAGTCGACACCGGGGAGCTGTTTTTT

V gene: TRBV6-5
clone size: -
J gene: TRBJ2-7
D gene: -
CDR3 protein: CASSLDTGSYEQYF
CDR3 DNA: TGTGCCAGCAGTTTGGACACTGGTTCCTACGAGCAGTACTTC

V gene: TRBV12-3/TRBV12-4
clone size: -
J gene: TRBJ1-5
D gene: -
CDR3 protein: CASSPTPHGRGGNQPQHF
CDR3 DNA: TGTGCCAGCAGCCCAACCCCACACGGGCGGGGAGGCAATCAGCCCCAGCATTTT

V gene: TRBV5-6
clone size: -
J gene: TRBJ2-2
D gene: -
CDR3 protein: CASSKQPGNTGELFF
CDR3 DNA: TGTGCCAGCAGCAAACAGCCAGGGAACACCGGGGAGCTGTTTTTT

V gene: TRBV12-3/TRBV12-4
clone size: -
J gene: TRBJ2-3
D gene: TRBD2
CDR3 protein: CASSHSGGRLVDTQYF
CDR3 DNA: TGTGCCAGCAGCCATAGCGGGGGGAGGTTAGTAGATACGCAGTATTTT

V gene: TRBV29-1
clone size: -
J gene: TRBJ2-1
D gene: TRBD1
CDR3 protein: CSVDGTGTNYNEQFF
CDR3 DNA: TGCAGCGTTGACGGGACAGGGACGAATTACAATGAGCAGTTCTTC

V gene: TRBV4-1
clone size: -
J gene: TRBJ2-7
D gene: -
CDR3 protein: CASSQELIGWSYEQYF
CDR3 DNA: TGCGCCAGCAGCCAAGAATTAATAGGTTGGTCCTACGAGCAGTACTTC

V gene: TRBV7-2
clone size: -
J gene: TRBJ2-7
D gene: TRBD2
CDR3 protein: CASSHIRTSGIYYEQYF
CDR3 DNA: TGTGCCAGCAGTCACATCCGGACTAGCGGGATTTACTACGAGCAGTACTTC

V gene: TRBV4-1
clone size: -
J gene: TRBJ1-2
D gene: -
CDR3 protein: CASSQEAGRDFGGGYTF
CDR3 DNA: TGCGCCAGCAGCCAAGAAGCTGGCAGGGACTTTGGTGGTGGCTACACCTTC

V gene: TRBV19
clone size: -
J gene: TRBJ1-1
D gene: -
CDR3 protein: CASTLMGVTEAFF
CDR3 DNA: TGTGCCAGTACCCTAATGGGGGTCACTGAAGCTTTCTTT

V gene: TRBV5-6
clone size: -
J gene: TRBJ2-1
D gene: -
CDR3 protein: CASSQVGGANEQFF
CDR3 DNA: TGTGCCAGCAGCCAGGTTGGGGGGGCCAATGAGCAGTTCTTC

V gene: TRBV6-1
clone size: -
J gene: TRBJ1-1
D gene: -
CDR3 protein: CAIQGTQPFMNTEAFF
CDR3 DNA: TGTGCCATCCAGGGAACTCAACCGTTCATGAACACTGAAGCTTTCTTT

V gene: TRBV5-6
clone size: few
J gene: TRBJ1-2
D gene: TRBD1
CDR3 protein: CASSLVAGTGGAANYGYTF
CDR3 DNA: TGTGCCAGCAGCTTGGTAGCCGGGACAGGGGGCGCGGCTAACTATGGCTACACCTTC

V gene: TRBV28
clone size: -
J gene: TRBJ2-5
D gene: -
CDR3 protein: CASSLWGPQETQYF
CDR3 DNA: TGTGCCAGCAGTTTATGGGGGCCCCAAGAGACCCAGTACTTC